This passage covers 9 T cell receptor beta chains from one sample sequenced in a study of cytomegalovirus exposure and HLA in healthy donors. Clones were sequenced by immunoSEQ multiplex PCR, and TCRdb holds only the in-frame ones, with some missing. Of 230,000 or so clones listed, just over 85% are singletons. Sequenced input: PBMCs. These receptors were collected from a woman aged 18 to 35 in good health and CMV-seronegative.

There are a few counts of this clone. This chain connects TRBV6-4 to TRBJ2-1, with unresolved D. Per germline, CDR1 MRHNA and CDR2 SNTAGT. V lost 0 bases to trimming and J lost 10 bases, with 10 bases between them. The CDR3 is 13 amino acids. CDR3 sequence (DNA): TGTGCCAGCAGTGACTCCCAGACGAGGGAGCAGTTCTTC. It encodes CASSDSQTREQFF.

The rearrangement uses TRBV5-4 and TRBJ2-7; 9 bases fit TRBD2. The CDR3 runs 15 residues. The trim removed 2 bases at V and 3 bases at J, leaving 6 bases unmatched. Germline lookup yields CDR1 SGHNT and CDR2 YYREEE (reference sequence). CDR3 amino acids: CASSFGVAGDYEQYF. DNA for the CDR3: TGTGCCAGCAGCTTTGGAGTAGCGGGGGACTACGAGCAGTACTTC. Full variable domain (missing parts from reference TRBV5-4 and TRBJ2-7): ETGVTQSPTHLIKTRGQQVTLRCSSQSGHNTVSWYQQALGQGPQFIFQYYREEENGRGNFPPRFSGLQFPNYSSELNVNALELDDSALYLCASSFGVAGDYEQYFGPGTRLTVT.

The rearrangement uses TRBV27 and TRBJ1-4; D gene ambiguous. Deletions cut 4 bases from V and 10 bases from J, with 10 bases between. CDR1 and CDR2 from the germline V gene are MNHEY and SMNVEV (reference sequence). The CDR3 extends over 12 amino acids. The CDR3 protein is CASSSTLGKLFF. CDR3 sequence (DNA): TGTGCCAGCAGTTCCACACTAGGAAAACTGTTTTTT.

This sequence joins TRBV7-6 and TRBJ2-7, with D possibly matching TRBD2 (5 bases). The germline V gene encodes CDR1 SGHVS and CDR2 FNYEAQ. Trimming shortened V by 5 bases and J by 2 bases, and 19 bases separated the two germline ends. This CDR3 region has 16 residues. Here the CDR3 reads CASSPFGGMGTYEQYF. The CDR3 DNA reads as TGTGCCAGCAGCCCATTCGGAGGCATGGGGACCTACGAGCAGTACTTC.

Remarks on this clone: The sample carries other DNA sequences with the same CDR3. The V gene is TRBV27, the J gene TRBJ1-1; 8 nucleotides line up with TRBD1. This CDR3 has 14 residues. CDR1 is MNHEY and CDR2 is SMNVEV in the germline V gene (reference sequence). V lost 3 bases to trimming and J lost 2 bases; unmatched junction nucleotides: 2. CDR3: CASSLTGANTEAFF. The DNA for the CDR3 is TGTGCCAGCAGTTTGACAGGGGCCAACACTGAAGCTTTCTTT.

This clone occurred a few times. V is TRBV19 and J is TRBJ1-1, with D perhaps matching TRBD1 (6 bases). CDR1 is LNHDA and CDR2 is SQIVND in the germline V gene (reference sequence). The V end was cut by 7 bases, the J end by 1 base, with 10 bases between. The CDR3 length is 13 residues. DNA for the CDR3: TGTGCCAGTATAGGACAGCAGAACACTGAAGCTTTCTTT. Encoded protein: CASIGQQNTEAFF.

The rearrangement joins TRBV6-6 to TRBJ2-3; D is uncertain. V shed 1 base and J shed 2 bases, with 13 bases lying between them. The CDR3 length is 16 residues. CDR1 and CDR2 (germline): MNHNY, SVGAGI (reference sequence). The CDR3 loop reads CASSYYLLNPTDTQYF. In DNA form, the CDR3 reads TGTGCCAGCAGTTACTACCTACTTAACCCCACAGATACGCAGTATTTT.

The chain employs TRBV15 and TRBJ2-3; TRBD1 agrees at 8 bases. The CDR3 sequence is 13 residues long. Germline CDR1 is LNHNV and CDR2 is YYDKDF (reference sequence). V lost 4 bases, J lost 4 bases, and 1 base stayed unmatched. The CDR3 sequence: CATSTGQADTQYF. Written as DNA, the CDR3 is TGTGCCACCAGCACGGGACAGGCAGATACGCAGTATTTT.

V and J are TRBV5-4 and TRBJ2-1; D possibly corresponds to TRBD2 (5 bases). Trimming took 4 bases from V and 0 from J, leaving 20 bases between them. CDR3 length: 18 amino acids. Germline-derived CDR1 and CDR2 are SGHNT and YYREEE (reference sequence). For the CDR3, the DNA is TGTGCCAGCAGCCTGAAATGGGAGCGACACAACTCCTACAATGAGCAGTTCTTC. Protein: CASSLKWERHNSYNEQFF.